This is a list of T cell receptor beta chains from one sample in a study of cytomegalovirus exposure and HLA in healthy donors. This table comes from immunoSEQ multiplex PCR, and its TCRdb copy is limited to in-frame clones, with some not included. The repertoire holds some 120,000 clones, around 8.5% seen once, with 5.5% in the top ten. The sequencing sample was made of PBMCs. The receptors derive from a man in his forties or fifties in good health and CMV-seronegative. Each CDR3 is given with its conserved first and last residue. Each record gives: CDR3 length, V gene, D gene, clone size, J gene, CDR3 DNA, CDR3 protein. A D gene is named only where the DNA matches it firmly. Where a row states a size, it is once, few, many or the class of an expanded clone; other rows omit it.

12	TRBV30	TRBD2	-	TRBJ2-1	TGTGCCTCGGGACTAGTACATAATGAGCAGTTCTTC	CASGLVHNEQFF
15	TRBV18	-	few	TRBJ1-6	TGTGCCAGCTCACCACAAAGGGGTTCAGAATCACCCCTCCACTTT	CASSPQRGSESPLHF
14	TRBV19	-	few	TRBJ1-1	TGTGCCAGTAGTATCGGCAGGTCGAACACTGAAGCTTTCTTT	CASSIGRSNTEAFF
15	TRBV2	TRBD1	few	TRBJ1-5	TGTGCCAGCAGCCAGGGACAGGGGACCTATCAGCCCCAGCATTTT	CASSQGQGTYQPQHF
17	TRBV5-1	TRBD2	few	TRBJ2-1	TGCGCCAGCAGCTTGGTCGGCGGGGGGAGCTCCTACAATGAGCAGTTCTTC	CASSLVGGGSSYNEQFF
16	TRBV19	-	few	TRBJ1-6	TGTGCCAGTAGTATAGGTGGTCAGACCTATAATTCACCCCTCCACTTT	CASSIGGQTYNSPLHF
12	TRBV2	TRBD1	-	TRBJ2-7	TGTGCCGACAGGGGGGGGTCCTACGAGCAGTACTTC	CADRGGSYEQYF
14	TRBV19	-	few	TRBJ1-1	TGTGCCAGTAGTATAGACAGTCACCGCACTGAAGCTTTCTTT	CASSIDSHRTEAFF
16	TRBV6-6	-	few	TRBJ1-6	TGTGCCAGCAGCCAAACCCCCGGGGGATGGAATTCACCCCTCCACTTT	CASSQTPGGWNSPLHF
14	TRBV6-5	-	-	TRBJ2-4	TGTGCCAGCAGCCAGGACAGAGCCAAAAACATTCAGTACTTC	CASSQDRAKNIQYF
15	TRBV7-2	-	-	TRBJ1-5	TGTGCCAGCAGCTTAGAGGGAGCCTTCAATCAGCCCCAGCATTTT	CASSLEGAFNQPQHF
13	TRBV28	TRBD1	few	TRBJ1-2	TGTGCCATGGAGGACAGGGCCAATAATGGCTACACCTTC	CAMEDRANNGYTF
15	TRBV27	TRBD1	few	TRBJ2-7	TGTGCCAGCAGTTCTCGGGACAGGACCAATTACGAGCAGTACTTC	CASSSRDRTNYEQYF
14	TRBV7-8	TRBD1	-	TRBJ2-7	TGTGCCAGCAGCCCTCTGACAGGGCTAGGGGAGCAGTACTTC	CASSPLTGLGEQYF
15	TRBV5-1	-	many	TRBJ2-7	TGCGCCAGCAGCTTGGGCCTAGGATTCTCCTACGAGCAGTACTTC	CASSLGLGFSYEQYF
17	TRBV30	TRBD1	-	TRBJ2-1	TGTGCCTGGGTTGGGATGACAGGGGCCTTGACCTACAATGAGCAGTTCTTC	CAWVGMTGALTYNEQFF
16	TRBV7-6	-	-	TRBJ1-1	TGTGCCAGCAGCTTAGGAGGTAGAGCCATGAACACTGAAGCTTTCTTT	CASSLGGRAMNTEAFF
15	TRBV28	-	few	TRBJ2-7	TGTGCCAGCAGTTCCCTAGGTCCGAGCTCCTACGAGCAGTACTTC	CASSSLGPSSYEQYF
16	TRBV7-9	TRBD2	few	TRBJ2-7	TGTGCCAGCAGCTTAGCTAGCGGGGGGGTCGCCCACGAGCAGTACTTC	CASSLASGGVAHEQYF
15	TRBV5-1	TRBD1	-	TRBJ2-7	TGCGCCAGCAGCCCCGGAGGGACAGGGTCCTACGAGCAGTACTTC	CASSPGGTGSYEQYF
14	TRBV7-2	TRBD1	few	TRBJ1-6	TGTGCCAGCAGTCCTCTGGGACAGGGGCCACCCCTCCACTTT	CASSPLGQGPPLHF
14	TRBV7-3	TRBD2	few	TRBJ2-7	TGTGCCAGCAGCCCCTCCGGGACTAGCGTCGAGCAGTACTTC	CASSPSGTSVEQYF
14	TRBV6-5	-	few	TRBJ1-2	TGTGCCAGCAGTTACGCGGACAGTAACTATGGCTACACCTTC	CASSYADSNYGYTF
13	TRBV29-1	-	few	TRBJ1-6	TGCAGCGTTGGGAGGGACCGCGATTCACCCCTCCACTTT	CSVGRDRDSPLHF
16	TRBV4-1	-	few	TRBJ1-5	TGCGCCAGCAGCCAAGACGGGCAGGGTGGCAATCAGCCCCAGCATTTT	CASSQDGQGGNQPQHF
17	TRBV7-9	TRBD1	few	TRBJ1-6	TGTGCCAGCAGCTCAGACAAACGGCGACAGGGGAATTCACCCCTCCACTTT	CASSSDKRRQGNSPLHF
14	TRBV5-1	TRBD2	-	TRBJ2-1	TGCGCCAGCAGCCTCGAGCGGGGGGGCCTTGAGCAGTTCTTC	CASSLERGGLEQFF
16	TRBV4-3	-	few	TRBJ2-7	TGCGCCAGCAGCCAAGATATCGGGACAAGGTTTTACGAGCAGTACTTC	CASSQDIGTRFYEQYF
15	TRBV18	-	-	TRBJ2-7	TGTGCCAGCTCCCCGCCGGACAGTGGCACCTACGAGCAGTACTTC	CASSPPDSGTYEQYF
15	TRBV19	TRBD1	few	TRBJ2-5	TGTGCCAGTAGTATGGACGCAGGGGGCGCGGAGACCCAGTACTTC	CASSMDAGGAETQYF
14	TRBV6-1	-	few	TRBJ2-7	TGTGCCAGCAGTGTCTTGACACCTTCCTACGAGCAGTACTTC	CASSVLTPSYEQYF
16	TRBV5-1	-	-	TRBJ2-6	TGCGCCAGCAGCAGGACAGTACTCTCTGGGGCCAACGTCCTGACTTTC	CASSRTVLSGANVLTF
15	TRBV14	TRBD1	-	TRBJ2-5	TGTGCCAGCAGCCGCCACAGGGGGTCTGAAGAGACCCAGTACTTC	CASSRHRGSEETQYF
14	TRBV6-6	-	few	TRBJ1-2	TGTGCCAGCATTGGGGCAGCCCCCCTCTATGGCTACACCTTC	CASIGAAPLYGYTF
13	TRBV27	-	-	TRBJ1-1	TGTGCCAGCAGTTTACAGGGAAACACTGAAGCTTTCTTT	CASSLQGNTEAFF
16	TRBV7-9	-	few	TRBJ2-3	TGTGCCAGCAGCTTAGTAAGTGGCAGTAGCACAGATACGCAGTATTTT	CASSLVSGSSTDTQYF
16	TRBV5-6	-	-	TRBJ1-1	TGTGCCAGCAGCTTGGGGCCCCAACTAAGTGGTGCTGAAGCTTTCTTT	CASSLGPQLSGAEAFF
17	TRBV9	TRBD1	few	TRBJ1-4	TGTGCCAGCAGCGTCGGGACAGGCCCCACAACTAATGAAAAACTGTTTTTT	CASSVGTGPTTNEKLFF
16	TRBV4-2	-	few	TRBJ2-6	TGTGCCAGCAGCCAAGATAAGGGGGCTGGGGCCAACGTCCTGACTTTC	CASSQDKGAGANVLTF
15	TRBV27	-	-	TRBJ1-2	TGTGCCAGCAGTCCCCTTCGATGGACTTCCGATGGCTACACCTTC	CASSPLRWTSDGYTF